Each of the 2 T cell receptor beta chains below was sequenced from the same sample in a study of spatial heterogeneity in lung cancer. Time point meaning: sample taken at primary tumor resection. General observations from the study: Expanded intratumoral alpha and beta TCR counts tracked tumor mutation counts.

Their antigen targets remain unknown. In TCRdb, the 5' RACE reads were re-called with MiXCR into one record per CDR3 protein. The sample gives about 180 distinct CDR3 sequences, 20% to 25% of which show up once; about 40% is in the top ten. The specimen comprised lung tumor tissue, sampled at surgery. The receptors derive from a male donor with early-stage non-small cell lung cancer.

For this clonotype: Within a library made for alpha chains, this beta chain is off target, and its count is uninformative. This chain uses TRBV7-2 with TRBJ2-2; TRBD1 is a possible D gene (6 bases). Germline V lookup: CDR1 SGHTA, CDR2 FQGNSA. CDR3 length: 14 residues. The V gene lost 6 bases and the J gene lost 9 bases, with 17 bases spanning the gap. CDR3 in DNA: TGTGCCAGCAGTTCCCCGACAGGCCGCAGGGAGCTGTTTTTT. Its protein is CASSSPTGRRELFF.

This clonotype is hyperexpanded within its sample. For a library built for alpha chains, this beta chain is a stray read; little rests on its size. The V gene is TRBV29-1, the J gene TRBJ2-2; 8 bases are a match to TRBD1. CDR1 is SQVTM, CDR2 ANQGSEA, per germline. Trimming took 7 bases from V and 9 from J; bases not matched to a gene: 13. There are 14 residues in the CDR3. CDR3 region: CSAETGEVRRELFF. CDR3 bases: TGCAGCGCCGAGACAGGGGAAGTGCGCAGGGAGCTGTTTTTT.